The 18 T cell receptor beta chains reported below all come from one sample, sequenced in a study of CD8 T cells in Susac syndrome. An amount of RNA that ranged from roughly 0.5 to 1 ug was reverse transcribed with random hexamers. TCRdb itself ran the immunoSEQ multiplex PCR reads through MiXCR, one entry per CDR3 protein. Here the sample spans about 300,000 distinct CDR3 sequences, about 82% being singletons. Sequenced input: CD8+ T cells from PBMCs. The origin of the receptors is a human donor with multiple sclerosis.

The chain is built from TRBV10-3 and TRBJ2-7, with TRBD2 identical over 7 bases. Trimming took 1 base from V and 2 from J; bases not matched to a gene: 5. The CDR3 is 15 amino acids. Germline CDR1 is ENHRY and CDR2 is SYGVKD. The CDR3 sequence is CAISEFGRTPYEQYF. CDR3 nucleotide sequence: TGTGCCATCAGTGAGTTCGGGAGGACTCCCTACGAGCAGTACTTC.

The chain employs TRBV7-2 and TRBJ2-3; a weak D match, TRBD1 (5 bases). With 3 bases removed from V and 3 bases from J, the gap between germline ends came to 10 bases. The CDR3 contains 14 residues. Germline V lookup: CDR1 SGHTA, CDR2 FQGNSA. CDR3 amino acids: CASSLLGRTDTQYF. CDR3 nucleotides: TGTGCCAGCAGCTTGTTGGGGCGGACAGATACGCAGTATTTT.

V and J are TRBV28 and TRBJ1-2; tentative D call: TRBD1 (5 bases). With 2 bases removed from V and 2 bases from J, the gap between germline ends came to 12 bases. The CDR3 has 15 residues. Germline V gene data show CDR1 as MDHEN and CDR2 as SYDVKM. Here the CDR3 reads CASSLSNWGNYGYTF. Here the CDR3 DNA reads TGTGCCAGCAGTTTAAGTAATTGGGGGAACTATGGCTACACCTTC.

This clonotype is a singleton in its sample. The chain carries TRBV12-3 or TRBV12-4 and TRBJ2-2; 7 positions agree with TRBD1. The CDR3 loop spans 15 amino acids. J gave up 0 bases and V 7 bases, and 5 bases lay outside the gene matches. The CDR3 loop reads CASIRQGTNTGELFF. The CDR3, as DNA: TGTGCCAGCATCCGACAGGGAACGAACACCGGGGAGCTGTTTTTT.

The rearrangement joins TRBV7-9 to TRBJ1-1, with 7 bases lining up with TRBD1. This CDR3 contains 15 residues. The germline CDR1 and CDR2 sequences are SEHNR and FQNEAQ (reference sequence). Losses at the gene ends were 1 base for V and 7 bases for J; bases not matched to a gene: 9. The CDR3 sequence is CASSLVSGGTDEAFF. The CDR3 DNA follows: TGTGCCAGCAGCTTAGTTTCAGGGGGGACCGATGAAGCTTTCTTT.

The chain is built from TRBV6-6 and TRBJ2-7; no firm D call. V shed 2 bases and J shed 7 bases, with 9 bases lying between them. The CDR3 extends over 12 amino acids. The germline CDR1 and CDR2 sequences are MNHNY and SVGAGI (reference sequence). The CDR3 DNA reads as TGTGCCAGCAGTTACGGGATAAGGGAGCAGTACTTC. Protein product: CASSYGIREQYF.

This clonotype was seen only a few times. The V call is TRBV7-2, the J call TRBJ1-2; D uncertain. V was shortened by 0 bases and J by 6 bases, with 8 bases between the two germline ends. There are 13 residues in the CDR3. Per germline, CDR1 SGHTA and CDR2 FQGNSA. In nucleotides, the CDR3 is TGTGCCAGCAGCTTAGCGGAAAGTGATGGCTACACCTTC. As protein: CASSLAESDGYTF.

This clonotype was observed once. The rearrangement uses TRBV12-3 or TRBV12-4 and TRBJ1-1, with unresolved D. The CDR3 length is 13 residues. The V gene lost 7 bases and the J gene lost 4 bases, with 13 bases spanning the gap. CDR3: CASISGLGTEAFF. CDR3 nucleotides: TGTGCCAGCATCTCGGGTCTTGGCACTGAAGCTTTCTTT.

The gene calls are TRBV5-4 and TRBJ1-2; possible D gene TRBD1, 6 bases. Germline V gene lookup returns CDR1 SGHNT and CDR2 YYREEE (reference sequence). The CDR3 consists of 13 residues. V was clipped by 4 bases and J by 8 bases, with 15 bases between them. The CDR3 DNA reads TGTGCCAGCAGCGCTGGACTTGGGGGCGGCTACACCTTC. It encodes CASSAGLGGGYTF.

The chain uses TRBV11-2 and TRBJ2-5; 7 nucleotides align to TRBD2. Germline lookup yields CDR1 SGHAT and CDR2 FQNNGV. The CDR3 runs 14 residues. The trim removed 6 bases at V and 3 bases at J, leaving 7 bases unmatched. CDR3 in amino acids: CASSPPGGKETQYF. The CDR3 nucleotides are TGTGCCAGCAGTCCCCCCGGGGGGAAAGAGACCCAGTACTTC.

This clonotype was seen a single time. This chain joins TRBV7-9 and TRBJ2-7; TRBD2 matches at 14 bases. The germline CDR1 and CDR2 sequences are SEHNR and FQNEAQ (reference sequence). The CDR3 covers 16 residues. The V and J ends lost 5 bases and 6 bases, in that order; junction bases with no gene match: 9. This CDR3 reads CASSHGTSGRLVEQYF. The CDR3 region has the DNA TGTGCCAGCAGCCACGGGACTAGCGGGAGACTGGTCGAGCAGTACTTC.

The V gene is TRBV7-8, the J gene TRBJ2-3, with D tentatively TRBD1 (5 bases). Germline CDR1 SGHVS, CDR2 FQNEAQ. This CDR3 contains 18 residues. V gave up 1 base and J gave up 0 bases, with 17 bases separating them. CDR3 in DNA: TGTGCCAGCAGCTTAGAAAAAGAGGACACCACTAGCACAGATACGCAGTATTTT. This translates into CASSLEKEDTTSTDTQYF.

This clonotype was picked up one time. The V call is TRBV4-3, the J call TRBJ2-7; 8 bases are a match to TRBD2. This CDR3 contains 19 residues. Germline V gene data show CDR1 as LGHNA and CDR2 as YSLEER. The J segment lost 9 bases and the V segment lost 0 bases, leaving 22 bases of the junction unmatched. The CDR3 bases are TGCGCCAGCAGCCAAGAGCGACTAGCGCTCGACCTAGGAGACCGAGTGCAGTACTTC. It is translated as CASSQERLALDLGDRVQYF.

The rearrangement joins TRBV30 to TRBJ1-2; tentative D call: TRBD1 (5 bases). The CDR3 extends over 13 amino acids. The germline V gene has CDR1 GTSNPN and CDR2 SVGIG (reference sequence). V lost 2 bases, J lost 7 bases, and 14 bases lay in between. CDR3 sequence: CAWSYEGGAGYTF. The CDR3 coding sequence is TGTGCCTGGAGTTATGAGGGAGGGGCTGGCTACACCTTC.

This clonotype has only one observation. The chain joins TRBV6-2 or TRBV6-3 to TRBJ2-1, with D unclear. CDR1 and CDR2 (germline): MNHEY, SVGEGT. V lost 3 bases and J lost 6, with 6 bases in between. This CDR3 has 12 residues. The CDR3 DNA reads as TGTGCCAGCAGTTATTGGATCAATGAGCAGTTCTTC. This sequence encodes CASSYWINEQFF.

The chain combines TRBV28 with TRBJ2-4; 8 bases are shared with TRBD2. Germline V lookup: CDR1 MDHEN, CDR2 SYDVKM. The CDR3 covers 16 residues. Unmatched junction bases numbered 12, after V lost 3 bases and J lost 8 bases. The chain's CDR3 is CASSFIRTSNEDIQYF. The CDR3 region has the DNA TGTGCCAGCAGTTTCATTCGGACTAGCAATGAGGACATTCAGTACTTC.

The chain combines TRBV4-3 with TRBJ2-3; TRBD2 agrees at 7 bases. This CDR3 contains 14 residues. V trimming: 3 bases; J trimming: 3 bases; junction bases outside the gene matches: 3. The germline CDR1 and CDR2 sequences are LGHNA and YSLEER. DNA of the CDR3: TGCGCCAGCAGCCAGGTCGGGAGGACAGATACGCAGTATTTT. Residues: CASSQVGRTDTQYF.

The genes are TRBV5-4 and TRBJ2-4; 9 bases fit TRBD2. The CDR3 length is 17 residues. The V gene's germline CDR1 is SGHNT and CDR2 YYREEE (reference sequence). With V trimmed by 3 bases and J by 0 bases, 7 bases remained unmatched. The CDR3 loop reads CASSSEERGVAKNIQYF. Written as DNA, the CDR3 is TGTGCCAGCAGCTCGGAGGAGCGGGGGGTAGCCAAAAACATTCAGTACTTC.